These 23 T cell receptor beta chains were all obtained from the same sample, sequenced in a study of Graves' ophthalmopathy and Graves' hyperthyroidism (dated by TCRdb to 2016 to 2019). Sequencing used an Illumina HiSeq 2000. TCR beta CDR3 regions were amplified from RNA transcripts for repertoire sequencing. The first round of RT-PCR was done with HTBI primers and the Qiagen OneStep RT-PCR kit, and was followed by a second round of multiplex PCR, then size selection and purification. The public reads were quality trimmed at Q25 with fastp and then assembled into clones with MiXCR by TCRdb, keeping productive beta chains. Identical CDR3 proteins give one entry, which carries the most common genes and DNA. The sample table contains 650,000 to 900,000 distinct CDR3 sequences; only one count was recorded for 40% of them. 44% of the sample is taken by the ten largest. The source material was peripheral blood. These TCRs come from an adult man with Graves' ophthalmopathy.

This clonotype showed up just a few times. The chain links TRBV12-3 or TRBV12-4 to TRBJ1-2; D might be TRBD1 (5 bases). The CDR3 totals 14 residues. The germline V and J ends were trimmed by 3 bases and 2 bases, with 10 bases remaining between them. The CDR3 region has the DNA TGTGCCAGCAGTTTTGGCAGGGTGAACTATGGCTACACCTTC. Its translation is CASSFGRVNYGYTF.

This clonotype has more than one count but fewer than ten. V is TRBV6-6 and J is TRBJ1-2; 7 bases are shared with TRBD1. CDR3 length equals 14 residues. V lost 2 bases, J lost 6 bases, and 6 bases stayed unmatched. Germline assignment: CDR1 MNHNY and CDR2 SVGAGI (reference sequence). The CDR3 protein is CASSYGDRGNGYTF. The CDR3 bases are TGTGCCAGCAGTTACGGGGACAGAGGTAATGGCTACACCTTC.

A few counts support this clonotype. At one boundary the junction diverges from the germline segment, which might be a read error. The rearrangement joins TRBV24-1 to TRBJ1-5; D gene unclear. Germline CDR1 and CDR2: KGHDR and SFDVKD. The CDR3 spans 16 residues. CDR3 DNA: TGTGCCAGCAGTTACTTAGGGCCTGATAGCAATCAGCCCCAGCATTTT. The encoded protein is CASSYLGPDSNQPQHF.

This clonotype turned up a few times. V usage is TRBV25-1 and J usage is TRBJ1-2; D not certain. CDR3 length: 12 residues. The germline V gene has CDR1 MGHDK and CDR2 SYGVNS. Trimming removed 3 bases at V and 13 bases at J, with 15 bases between. The CDR3, as DNA: TGTGCCAGCAGTGATAGTGCCGGGGATTTCACCTTC. Translated: CASSDSAGDFTF.

In this sample, this clonotype turned up many times. V is TRBV12-3 or TRBV12-4 and J is TRBJ1-2, with TRBD1 as a possible D gene (5 bases). V shed 1 base and J shed 6 bases, with 9 bases lying between them. This CDR3 is built from 13 residues. For the CDR3, the DNA is TGTGCCAGCAGTTTAGTGGCAGGGAATGGCTACACCTTC. Its protein is CASSLVAGNGYTF.

This clonotype was seen many times. The V and J genes are TRBV7-2 and TRBJ2-7, with D perhaps matching TRBD1 or TRBD2 (5 bases each). Germline V gene lookup returns CDR1 SGHTA and CDR2 FQGNSA. This CDR3 contains 15 residues. Trimming took off 3 bases at V and 3 bases at J, with 15 bases between the two ends. Written as DNA, the CDR3 is TGTGCCAGCAGCTTCGACAGTGGAGGAGTCTACGAGCAGTACTTC. It translates to CASSFDSGGVYEQYF.

The rearrangement uses TRBV12-3 or TRBV12-4 and TRBJ1-4; D is undetermined. Trimming cost V 8 bases and J 8 bases, with 15 bases left between them. This CDR3 has 13 amino acids. CDR3 sequence reads: CASSRGQFEKLFF. The CDR3 DNA sequence: TGTGCCAGCTCCCGTGGGCAATTCGAAAAACTGTTTTTT.

The chain has TRBV28 and TRBJ1-6, with TRBD1 matching over 7 bases. The CDR3 covers 16 residues. Trimming took 2 bases from V and 7 from J; bases not matched to a gene: 8. The V gene's germline CDR1 is MDHEN and CDR2 SYDVKM. CDR3 loop: CASSLGRGGGNSPLHF. DNA of the CDR3: TGTGCCAGCAGTTTAGGGCGAGGGGGCGGGAATTCACCCCTCCACTTT.

The sample holds many counts of this clonotype. The rearrangement links TRBV7-2 to TRBJ2-7; D gene uncertain. CDR3 length: 14 residues. The V gene lost 2 bases and the J gene lost 12 bases, with 20 bases spanning the gap. Germline loops: CDR1 SGHTA, CDR2 FQGNSA. CDR3 DNA: TGTGCCAGCAGCTTACGAGGACCGTATGCACCGCCGTACTTC. The encoded protein is CASSLRGPYAPPYF.

The chain combines TRBV29-1 with TRBJ1-2; 12 bases are a match to TRBD1. Losses at the gene ends were 6 bases for V and 6 bases for J; bases not matched to a gene: 14. Germline V gene sequence: CDR1 SQVTM, CDR2 ANQGSEA. The CDR3 totals 16 residues. Written as DNA, the CDR3 is TGCAGCGTCGTTCGGGGGGGACAGGGGGCGCCGGATGGCTACACCTTC. It is translated as CSVVRGGQGAPDGYTF.

This sequence joins TRBV20-1 and TRBJ2-2; TRBD1 matches at 8 bases. Germline CDR1 is DFQATT and CDR2 is SNEGSKA (reference sequence). V shed 5 bases, J shed 5 bases, and the junction held 7 bases outside the gene matches. The length of the CDR3 is 14 residues. CDR3 nucleotide sequence: TGCAGTGCTTCCCGACAGGGGCGAACCGGGGAGCTGTTTTTT. Protein sequence: CSASRQGRTGELFF.

This clonotype has at least ten counts. This sequence joins TRBV7-9 and TRBJ2-7; the D is unclear. Germline lookup yields CDR1 SEHNR and CDR2 FQNEAQ (reference sequence). V was pared by 4 bases and J by 4 bases, with 11 bases between. CDR3 size: 13 residues. DNA of the CDR3: TGTGCCAGCAGCTATACGGCAGAGTACGAGCAGTACTTC. This translates into CASSYTAEYEQYF.

This clonotype was counted at least ten times. The V call is TRBV9, the J call TRBJ1-1, with D tentatively TRBD1 (6 bases). The CDR3 length is 15 residues. Germline V gene sequence: CDR1 SGDLS, CDR2 YYNGEE. Deletions cut 3 bases from V and 1 base from J, with 13 bases between. This CDR3 is CASSDNYRANTEAFF. The DNA for the CDR3 is TGTGCCAGCAGCGATAACTACAGGGCGAACACTGAAGCTTTCTTT.

This clonotype turned up a few times. V and J are TRBV20-1 and TRBJ2-7, with D hard to call. Trimming stripped 4 bases from V and 10 bases from J, with 14 bases between. The CDR3 covers 11 residues. The germline V gene has CDR1 DFQATT and CDR2 SNEGSKA (reference sequence). The CDR3 protein is CSANRSPFQYF. The CDR3 DNA reads as TGCAGTGCTAACCGGAGTCCTTTCCAGTACTTC.

The chain has TRBV7-9 and TRBJ2-5; 15 bases match TRBD2. Germline CDR1 and CDR2: SEHNR and FQNEAQ (reference sequence). Trimming removed 6 bases from V and 5 bases from J; junction bases left unmatched: 4. The CDR3 has 15 amino acids. This CDR3 is CASRGLAGGRETQYF. The CDR3 nucleotides read TGTGCCAGCAGGGGACTAGCGGGGGGACGGGAGACCCAGTACTTC.

The CDR3 spells CASSPTGANQPQHF. Written as DNA, the CDR3 is TGTGCCAGCAGCCCGACAGGGGCAAATCAGCCCCAGCATTTT. The chain is built from TRBV7-2 and TRBJ1-5; TRBD1 aligns across 8 bases. The CDR3 contains 14 residues. Germline V lookup: CDR1 SGHTA, CDR2 FQGNSA. V was clipped by 5 bases and J by 4 bases; unmatched bases: 4.

The rearrangement joins TRBV20-1 to TRBJ2-5; 7 nucleotides agree with TRBD1. This CDR3 has 15 amino acids. V trimming: 3 bases; J trimming: 1 base; junction bases outside the gene matches: 8. Germline V gives CDR1 DFQATT, CDR2 SNEGSKA (reference sequence). The CDR3 DNA follows: TGCAGTGCTAGTAACAGGGGCGACCCCCAAGAGACCCAGTACTTC. Translation gives CSASNRGDPQETQYF.

This clonotype was counted ten times or more. The genes are TRBV7-9 and TRBJ2-7; tentatively, D is TRBD1 or TRBD2 (5 bases each). V was clipped by 1 base and J by 11 bases, with 15 bases between them. CDR1 is SEHNR, CDR2 FQNEAQ, per germline (reference sequence). CDR3 length: 13 amino acids. DNA for the CDR3: TGTGCCAGCAGCTTAGAGGCAGGGAGTATCGAGTACTTC. It specifies CASSLEAGSIEYF.

In its sample, this clonotype was seen many times. The rearrangement links TRBV29-1 to TRBJ1-6; no definite D call. Looked up from germline, CDR1 is SQVTM and CDR2 is ANQGSEA. This CDR3 region has 12 residues. V was cut by 6 bases and J by 6 bases, with 9 bases left in between. CDR3: CSVAFTNSPLHF. The CDR3 DNA follows: TGCAGCGTCGCATTTACTAATTCACCCCTCCACTTT.

This clonotype was observed at least ten times. The gene calls are TRBV20-1 and TRBJ2-7, with 7 bases aligning to TRBD1. The germline V gene has CDR1 DFQATT and CDR2 SNEGSKA (reference sequence). Trimming cost V 6 bases and J 2 bases; bases outside gene matches: 7. This CDR3 has 13 residues. The CDR3 loop is CSASPGQTYEQYF. The CDR3 region has the DNA TGCAGTGCCAGTCCGGGACAGACCTACGAGCAGTACTTC.

This clonotype was seen ten or more times. The V and J genes are TRBV2 and TRBJ1-3; D is undetermined. The CDR3 has 15 amino acids. Trimming removed 9 bases from V and 5 bases from J, with 20 bases in between. From germline, CDR1 is SNHLY and CDR2 FYNNEI. The CDR3 coding sequence is TGTGCCAGTCTTTTTATCGTCAGCGGGAGAAACACCATATATTTT. It translates to CASLFIVSGRNTIYF.

Points on this clonotype: Possible read error: a much larger clone is one base away. Here the CDR3 reads CASRLRGQNNQPQHF. The CDR3 coding sequence is TGTGCCAGTAGGCTCAGGGGGCAGAACAATCAGCCCCAGCATTTT. V usage is TRBV19 and J usage is TRBJ1-5; TRBD1 matches 8 bases. CDR1 and CDR2 from the germline V gene are LNHDA and SQIVND (reference sequence). The CDR3 sequence is 15 residues long. V trimming: 6 bases; J trimming: 3 bases; junction bases outside the gene matches: 7.

The table lists this clonotype with a count of one. The chain combines TRBV7-6 with TRBJ2-2; TRBD2 agrees at 13 bases. The J segment lost 16 bases and the V segment lost 3 bases, leaving 5 bases of the junction unmatched. Germline CDR1 reads SGHVS; CDR2 reads FNYEAQ. The CDR3 sequence is 13 residues long. The DNA of the CDR3 is TGTGCCAGCAGCTTCGGACTAGCGGGAGACCAGTTTTTT. Protein sequence: CASSFGLAGDQFF. Full variable domain (rest looked up from reference TRBV7-6 and TRBJ2-2): GAGVSQSPRYKVTKRGQDVALRCDPISGHVSLYWYRQALGQGPEFLTYFNYEAQQDKSGLPNDRFSAERPEGSISTLTIQRTEQRDSAMYRCASSFGLAGDQFFGEGSRLTVL.